The clone carrying this T cell receptor beta chain has ten or more counts. The entry originates in a study of blood T cells in healthy people across ages. For the second PCR, which ran for about 7 to 11 cycles, a sample-barcoded 5' primer and a J-beta primer mix were used. MiXCR, applied by TCRdb to the 5' RACE reads, yields one record per CDR3 protein. This table has 630,000 or so distinct CDR3 sequences, 32% appearing once. Input material: blood. The TCR originated in an elderly woman in good health.

CDR3 loop: CASSLRGDTQYF. The CDR3 DNA reads as TGTGCCAGCAGCCTCCGTGGAGATACGCAGTATTTT. The V gene is TRBV6-5, the J gene TRBJ2-3; unclear D gene. The germline V and J ends were trimmed by 6 bases and 5 bases, with 9 bases remaining between them. Germline-derived CDR1 and CDR2 are MNHEY and SVGAGI. CDR3 size: 12 residues.